This T cell receptor (beta chain) was identified during a study of post-analysis software for immune sequencing data. Study-wide background: Multiple sclerosis in the patients followed relapsing-remitting, secondary progressive and progressive-relapsing courses.

Sequencing libraries made from TCR beta cDNA carried unique molecular identifiers. TCRdb re-analysed the PCR reads in MiXCR, keeping a single row per CDR3 protein. This sample has 820,000 or so distinct CDR3 sequences, with roughly half found just once. Input material: blood. The sequence came from a girl aged 5 to 17 with multiple sclerosis.

CDR3: CASSGPFLAGDYNEQFF. As DNA, the CDR3 is TGTGCCAGCAGTGGACCCTTCCTAGCGGGAGACTACAATGAGCAGTTCTTC. The chain carries TRBV6-1 and TRBJ2-1, with 10 bases matching TRBD2. This CDR3 comprises 17 residues. Germline-derived CDR1 and CDR2 are MNHNS and SASEGT. Trimming cost V 4 bases and J 3 bases; bases outside gene matches: 9.